Shown below are 29 T cell receptor beta chains from a single sample sequenced in a study of T cells in Graves' hyperthyroidism and ophthalmopathy. TCR beta CDR3 regions were amplified from RNA transcripts. The study used the HTBI primer set for a first-round RT-PCR of the TCR CDR3. TCRdb redid the calling of the multiplex PCR reads with MiXCR, one entry per CDR3 protein. The sample has around 250,000 distinct CDR3 sequences; less than 20% are singletons. The material sequenced was blood. The receptors were sampled from a woman aged 18-29 years with Graves' ophthalmopathy.

This clonotype appeared many times. The chain is built from TRBV6-6 and TRBJ2-2; the D is unclear. Germline lookup yields CDR1 MNHNY and CDR2 SVGAGI (reference sequence). The ends were cut back, 1 base at V and 1 base at J, with 7 bases in the middle. This CDR3 is built from 15 residues. For the CDR3, the DNA is TGTGCCAGCAGTTACTTCTCTCAGAACACCGGGGAGCTGTTTTTT. Amino acids: CASSYFSQNTGELFF.

This clonotype was counted ten times or more. This chain connects TRBV20-1 to TRBJ1-6, with D perhaps TRBD1 (5 bases). The V end was cut by 2 bases, the J end by 5 bases, with 16 bases between. This CDR3 region has 16 residues. Germline V lookup: CDR1 DFQATT, CDR2 SNEGSKA (reference sequence). CDR3 region: CSARFSGQGHNSPLHF. CDR3 bases: TGCAGTGCTAGATTTTCGGGGCAGGGCCATAATTCACCCCTCCACTTT.

This clonotype was counted at least ten times. The gene calls are TRBV20-1 and TRBJ2-1; D call uncertain. CDR3 length equals 11 residues. CDR1 is DFQATT, CDR2 SNEGSKA, per germline (reference sequence). The V and J ends lost 8 bases and 2 bases respectively, with 7 bases between them. CDR3 loop: CSCGTYNEQFF. The DNA for the CDR3 is TGCAGTTGTGGGACCTACAATGAGCAGTTCTTC.

In its sample, this clonotype was seen many times. This chain links TRBV5-1 with TRBJ1-6; 7 positions agree with TRBD1. CDR3 length: 14 amino acids. Germline V gives CDR1 SGHRS, CDR2 YFSETQ. Trimming took 4 bases from V and 10 from J; bases not matched to a gene: 8. The DNA for the CDR3 is TGCGCCAGCAGCGAACAGGGGTCAGACTCACCCCTCCACTTT. Protein sequence: CASSEQGSDSPLHF.

This clonotype was recorded at least ten times. The chain is built from TRBV10-2 and TRBJ1-5, with a weak D call TRBD1 (5 bases). V lost 2 bases and J 6 bases, leaving 14 bases between the germline ends. This CDR3 has 15 residues. In germline, CDR1 is WSHSY, CDR2 SAAADI. CDR3 in amino acids: CASSEEGRAIQPQHF. The DNA of the CDR3 is TGCGCCAGCAGTGAGGAAGGCAGGGCGATTCAGCCCCAGCATTTT.

The J gene is TRBJ2-5, the V gene TRBV25-1, with TRBD1 matching 8 bases. In germline, CDR1 is MGHDK, CDR2 SYGVNS. Trimming cost V 7 bases and J 0 bases; bases outside gene matches: 4. The CDR3 consists of 14 residues. CDR3 in DNA: TGTGCCAGCACTCGGGACAGGTACCAAGAGACCCAGTACTTC. Translating it yields CASTRDRYQETQYF.

This clonotype was observed many times. The chain joins TRBV9 to TRBJ1-2; TRBD1 agrees at 8 bases. Germline-derived CDR1 and CDR2 are SGDLS and YYNGEE. This CDR3 region has 14 residues. V lost 5 bases, J lost 1 base, and 4 bases stayed unmatched. The CDR3 region is CASSGDRNNYGYTF. The CDR3 nucleotides are TGTGCCAGCAGTGGGGACAGGAATAACTATGGCTACACCTTC.

This clonotype was counted many times. The genes are TRBV5-1 and TRBJ2-1; D gene ambiguous. CDR3 size: 14 residues. Germline lookup yields CDR1 SGHRS and CDR2 YFSETQ. The germline V and J ends were trimmed by 0 bases and 4 bases, with 8 bases remaining between them. The CDR3 DNA reads TGCGCCAGCAGCTTGGGGCAGATGTACAATGAGCAGTTCTTC. This translates into CASSLGQMYNEQFF. Using reference TRBV5-1 and TRBJ2-1 for the parts outside the CDR3, the full variable domain is KAGVTQTPRYLIKTRGQQVTLSCSPISGHRSVSWYQQTPGQGLQFLFEYFSETQRNKGNFPGRFSGRQFSNSRSEMNVSTLELGDSALYLCASSLGQMYNEQFFGPGTRLTVL.

At least ten counts were recorded for this clonotype. This rearrangement joins TRBV14 to TRBJ1-6, with 7 bases lining up with TRBD1. CDR1 and CDR2 from the germline V gene are SGHDN and FVKESK. The V segment lost 3 bases and the J segment 10 bases; nucleotides outside the gene matches: 6. This CDR3 has 14 residues. The chain's CDR3 is CASSHDRVGSPLHF. As DNA, the CDR3 is TGTGCCAGCAGCCACGACAGGGTGGGGTCACCCCTCCACTTT. Full variable domain (rest looked up from reference TRBV14 and TRBJ1-6): EAGVTQFPSHSVIEKGQTVTLRCDPISGHDNLYWYRRVMGKEIKFLLHFVKESKQDESGMPNNRFLAERTGGTYSTLKVQPAELEDSGVYFCASSHDRVGSPLHFGNGTRLTVT.

The J gene is TRBJ1-1, the V gene TRBV9; 7 bases align to TRBD1. Germline V CDR1 and CDR2: SGDLS, YYNGEE. V lost 0 bases and J lost 7; bases outside the gene matches: 6. The CDR3 consists of 14 residues. The CDR3 DNA follows: TGTGCCAGCAGCGTAGGGGAAAGGACAGGTGAAGCTTTCTTT. As protein: CASSVGERTGEAFF.

The table lists this clonotype with many counts. The rearrangement joins TRBV6-6 to TRBJ1-1, with no clear D. The V end lost 2 bases, the J end lost 1 base, and 5 bases lay between the germline ends. The germline V gene has CDR1 MNHNY and CDR2 SVGAGI (reference sequence). The CDR3 sequence is 13 residues long. The CDR3 sequence is CASSYMENTEAFF. Here the CDR3 DNA reads TGTGCCAGCAGTTACATGGAGAACACTGAAGCTTTCTTT.

In this sample, this clonotype turned up many times. This chain connects TRBV10-2 to TRBJ1-1; D gene uncertain. This CDR3 has 13 residues. Germline V gene data show CDR1 as WSHSY and CDR2 as SAAADI. V was trimmed by 7 bases and J by 0 bases, leaving 9 bases between them. The CDR3 spells CASKVPMNTEAFF. Written as DNA, the CDR3 is TGCGCCAGCAAGGTACCCATGAACACTGAAGCTTTCTTT.

This clonotype was seen many times. The chain recombines TRBV12-3 or TRBV12-4 with TRBJ2-4, with 7 bases identical to TRBD1. This CDR3 has 14 residues. V lost 6 bases, J lost 6 bases, and 8 bases stayed unmatched. CDR3: CASSDRAGGNIQYF. The CDR3 DNA reads TGTGCCAGCAGCGACAGGGCTGGAGGAAACATTCAGTACTTC.

This clonotype was seen ten or more times. The gene calls are TRBV7-3 and TRBJ2-2; D not certain. This CDR3 has 13 amino acids. Germline lookup yields CDR1 SGHTA and CDR2 FQGTGA. Trimming pared 0 bases from V and 4 bases from J, leaving 3 bases between. CDR3 nucleotides: TGTGCCAGCAGCTTAACCAGCACCGGGGAGCTGTTTTTT. Translating it yields CASSLTSTGELFF.

This clonotype was picked up a small number of times. The rearrangement uses TRBV24-1 and TRBJ2-1; D remains ambiguous. This CDR3 has 13 residues. With 3 bases removed from V and 5 bases from J, the gap between germline ends came to 7 bases. The germline V gene has CDR1 KGHDR and CDR2 SFDVKD. The DNA of the CDR3 is TGTGCCACCAGTGATGGACCGAACAATGAGCAGTTCTTC. Protein sequence: CATSDGPNNEQFF.

This clonotype was observed at least ten times. The genes are TRBV14 and TRBJ2-3; D is ambiguous. Germline CDR1 and CDR2: SGHDN and FVKESK. V was clipped by 0 bases and J by 2 bases, with 9 bases between them. The CDR3 loop spans 15 amino acids. This CDR3 is CASSQDETSTDTQYF. CDR3 sequence (DNA): TGTGCCAGCAGCCAAGACGAAACTTCCACAGATACGCAGTATTTT.

This clonotype was detected many times. Here the CDR3 DNA reads TGTGCCAGCAAACGGGGCATGAACACTGAAGCTTTCTTT. Amino acid sequence: CASKRGMNTEAFF. The chain links TRBV6-1 to TRBJ1-1, with a tentative D call TRBD1 (5 bases). Between the trimmed V and J ends, which lost 7 bases and 0 bases, there was a span of 9 bases. Germline V gene data show CDR1 as MNHNS and CDR2 as SASEGT. The CDR3 totals 13 residues.

This clonotype was seen ten or more times. The chain links TRBV20-1 to TRBJ2-7, with unresolved D. Germline CDR1 and CDR2: DFQATT and SNEGSKA (reference sequence). V was trimmed by 5 bases and J by 3 bases, leaving 11 bases between them. The CDR3 runs 12 residues. The CDR3 loop is CSAFDINYEQYF. CDR3 DNA: TGCAGTGCTTTCGACATTAACTACGAGCAGTACTTC.

The chain recombines TRBV6-1 with TRBJ1-5, with D tentatively TRBD1 (6 bases). The CDR3 runs to 13 residues. Looked up from germline, CDR1 is MNHNS and CDR2 is SASEGT. Trimming removed 6 bases at V and 6 bases at J, with 12 bases between. This chain's CDR3 is CASSTTGFQPQHF. The CDR3 nucleotides read TGTGCCAGCAGCACCACAGGGTTTCAGCCCCAGCATTTT.

In its sample, this clonotype was seen many times. Written as DNA, the CDR3 is TGTGCCAGCAGCCTACAGGGGTCTAATTCACCCCTCCACTTT. As protein: CASSLQGSNSPLHF. The genes are TRBV7-9 and TRBJ1-6; 7 bases fit TRBD1. The trim removed 5 bases at V and 6 bases at J, leaving 4 bases unmatched. The CDR3 sequence is 14 residues long. CDR1 is SEHNR, CDR2 FQNEAQ, per germline (reference sequence).

The table lists this clonotype with a few counts. CDR3 bases: TGTGCCAGCAGCGTAGGCATCTCCCCCAATGAGCAGTTCTTC. Translation: CASSVGISPNEQFF. The V call is TRBV9, the J call TRBJ2-1; D is undetermined. The V gene's germline CDR1 is SGDLS and CDR2 YYNGEE. V lost 0 bases and J lost 6, with 10 bases in between. This CDR3 contains 14 residues.

At least ten counts were recorded for this clonotype. This chain joins TRBV13 and TRBJ2-3; 7 bases agree with TRBD1. The germline CDR1 and CDR2 sequences are PRHDT and FYEKMQ (reference sequence). CDR3 length: 18 residues. The junction had 16 bases not matched to a gene; V was cut back by 5 bases and J by 2 bases. DNA for the CDR3: TGTGCCAGCAGCCCACCCCCTCGACAGGGAGTACACACAGATACGCAGTATTTT. This sequence encodes CASSPPPRQGVHTDTQYF. The full variable domain, its missing parts supplied by reference TRBV13 and TRBJ2-3, is AAGVIQSPRHLIKEKRETATLKCYPIPRHDTVYWYQQGPGQDPQFLISFYEKMQSDKGSIPDRFSAQQFSDYHSELNMSSLELGDSALYFCASSPPPRQGVHTDTQYFGPGTRLTVL.

This clonotype has at least ten counts. The V call is TRBV5-1, the J call TRBJ1-2; 10 nucleotides match TRBD1. Losses at the gene ends were 6 bases for V and 4 bases for J; bases not matched to a gene: 9. The CDR3 consists of 15 residues. The germline CDR1 and CDR2 sequences are SGHRS and YFSETQ. CDR3 DNA: TGCGCCAGCAAGCTTAGGGACAGGGGAAGCTATGGCTACACCTTC. Translating gives CASKLRDRGSYGYTF.

This clonotype appeared a few times. The V and J genes are TRBV20-1 and TRBJ2-1, with 7 bases identical to TRBD2. The germline gives CDR1 DFQATT, CDR2 SNEGSKA (reference sequence). Trimming removed 3 bases from V and 4 bases from J; junction bases left unmatched: 6. This CDR3 has 14 amino acids. The CDR3 coding sequence is TGCAGTGCTAGTCCCCGGACTAGTTACAATGAGCAGTTCTTC. This encodes CSASPRTSYNEQFF.

The chain recombines TRBV4-3 with TRBJ1-5; D remains ambiguous. V lost 1 base and J 4 bases, leaving 11 bases between the germline ends. This CDR3 contains 15 residues. CDR1 is LGHNA, CDR2 YSLEER, per germline. CDR3 sequence reads: CASSQVKGKNQPQHF. CDR3 nucleotide sequence: TGCGCCAGCAGCCAAGTCAAAGGGAAGAATCAGCCCCAGCATTTT.

This clonotype was found many times. The chain links TRBV5-1 to TRBJ2-5; 8 nucleotides agree with TRBD1. Germline-derived CDR1 and CDR2 are SGHRS and YFSETQ. The CDR3 covers 16 residues. V was pared by 4 bases and J by 5 bases, with 13 bases of the junction left unmatched. The CDR3 loop is CASSGPWTGRPETQYF. The CDR3 nucleotides read TGCGCCAGCAGCGGACCCTGGACAGGGAGGCCCGAGACCCAGTACTTC.

This clonotype was seen repeatedly, ten times or more. J is TRBJ2-4 and V is TRBV28, with a possible D match to TRBD1 (6 bases). V lost 0 bases to trimming and J lost 2 bases, with 8 bases between them. The CDR3 covers 15 residues. Germline loops: CDR1 MDHEN, CDR2 SYDVKM. CDR3 loop: CASSLWDRTKNIQYF. CDR3 in DNA: TGTGCCAGCAGTTTATGGGACAGAACCAAAAACATTCAGTACTTC.

J is TRBJ1-1 and V is TRBV20-1, with a possible D match to TRBD1 (6 bases). The CDR3 consists of 13 residues. V shed 4 bases and J shed 6 bases, with 15 bases lying between them. Germline V CDR1 and CDR2: DFQATT, SNEGSKA (reference sequence). The CDR3, as DNA: TGCAGTGCTAAGACAGGTAATAGCCCTGAAGCTTTCTTT. It codes for CSAKTGNSPEAFF.

This clonotype was detected many times. The chain couples TRBV24-1 to TRBJ2-7; a possible D gene is TRBD2 (6 bases). The germline CDR1 and CDR2 sequences are KGHDR and SFDVKD. The germline V and J ends were trimmed by 6 bases and 1 base, with 12 bases remaining between them. The CDR3 consists of 14 residues. This chain's CDR3 is CATSIGGASYEQYF. The CDR3 DNA sequence: TGTGCCACCAGTATCGGGGGAGCATCCTACGAGCAGTACTTC.